A single sample is the source of the 8 T cell receptor beta chains below, sequenced in a study of cytomegalovirus exposure and HLA in healthy donors. PCR employed 60 Vbeta and 13 Jbeta primers. Here immunoSEQ multiplex PCR was the method, and the copy in TCRdb shows in-frame clones only, minus some. The sample gives roughly 160,000 clones, around four fifths of which show up once; about 1.3% is in the top ten. The sequenced material came from PBMCs. The source of these receptors is a man aged 25 to 40 in good health and CMV-seronegative.

The genes are TRBV10-1 and TRBJ2-3; 11 nucleotides match TRBD2. Germline loops: CDR1 WNHNN, CDR2 SYGVQD (reference sequence). The CDR3 sequence is 15 residues long. V trimming: 6 bases; J trimming: 4 bases; junction bases outside the gene matches: 6. The CDR3 spells CASSGVAGGADTQYF. The CDR3 DNA reads as TGCGCCAGCAGCGGAGTAGCGGGGGGGGCAGATACGCAGTATTTT.

The chain combines TRBV25-1 with TRBJ1-2, with 8 bases lining up with TRBD1. CDR1 and CDR2 (germline): MGHDK, SYGVNS. The CDR3 covers 14 residues. The V and J ends lost 6 bases and 5 bases, in that order; junction bases with no gene match: 8. This CDR3 is CASRSSRTGYGYTF. Here the CDR3 DNA reads TGTGCCAGCAGATCCTCCCGGACAGGGTATGGCTACACCTTC.

The V call is TRBV30, the J call TRBJ2-7; 7 nucleotides align to TRBD1. This CDR3 is built from 13 residues. Losses at the gene ends were 5 bases for V and 3 bases for J; bases not matched to a gene: 7. The V gene's germline CDR1 is GTSNPN and CDR2 SVGIG (reference sequence). CDR3 nucleotide sequence: TGTGCCTGGGCCCGGGACAGCCGCTACGAGCAGTACTTC. Translation gives CAWARDSRYEQYF.

The gene calls are TRBV4-2 and TRBJ1-3; 7 bases agree with TRBD1. V lost 0 bases and J lost 2; bases outside the gene matches: 7. Germline CDR1 reads LGHNA; CDR2 reads YNFKEQ. CDR3 length: 17 residues. The DNA of the CDR3 is TGTGCCAGCAGCCAAGATCTGGGACAGATGACTGGAAACACCATATATTTT. Translated, it gives CASSQDLGQMTGNTIYF.

As for this clone: In the same sample, other DNA sequences code for this CDR3. V usage is TRBV18 and J usage is TRBJ2-7, with 8 nucleotides matching TRBD1. V was pared by 0 bases and J by 0 bases, with 4 bases of the junction left unmatched. The V gene's germline CDR1 is KGHSH and CDR2 LQKENI. This CDR3 spans 16 amino acids. CDR3 region: CASSPPRTGTSYEQYF. The CDR3 region has the DNA TGTGCCAGCTCACCACCACGGACAGGGACCTCCTACGAGCAGTACTTC.

V is TRBV29-1 and J is TRBJ1-5, with TRBD1 matching over 9 bases. The V gene end was trimmed by 7 bases and the J gene end by 2 bases; junction bases not matched to a gene: 3. The V gene's germline CDR1 is SQVTM and CDR2 ANQGSEA. This CDR3 region has 13 residues. CDR3 residues: CSARTGGNQPQHF. The CDR3 bases are TGCAGCGCCCGGACAGGGGGCAATCAGCCCCAGCATTTT.

J is TRBJ2-2 and V is TRBV10-3, with 7 nucleotides matching TRBD1. V lost 0 bases to trimming and J lost 4 bases; unmatched junction nucleotides: 2. The CDR3 spans 15 residues. Per the germline V gene, CDR1 is ENHRY and CDR2 is SYGVKD. The DNA of the CDR3 is TGTGCCATCAGTGAGTCCGACAGGGCCACCGGGGAGCTGTTTTTT. Its translation: CAISESDRATGELFF.

The V gene is TRBV28, the J gene TRBJ2-7; TRBD1 might be the D (6 bases). The CDR3 length is 14 residues. The germline V gene has CDR1 MDHEN and CDR2 SYDVKM. Trimming took 5 bases from V and 3 from J, leaving 14 bases between them. The CDR3 here is CASSTPGQSYEQYF. The DNA for the CDR3 is TGTGCCAGCAGTACCCCGGGACAAAGCTACGAGCAGTACTTC.